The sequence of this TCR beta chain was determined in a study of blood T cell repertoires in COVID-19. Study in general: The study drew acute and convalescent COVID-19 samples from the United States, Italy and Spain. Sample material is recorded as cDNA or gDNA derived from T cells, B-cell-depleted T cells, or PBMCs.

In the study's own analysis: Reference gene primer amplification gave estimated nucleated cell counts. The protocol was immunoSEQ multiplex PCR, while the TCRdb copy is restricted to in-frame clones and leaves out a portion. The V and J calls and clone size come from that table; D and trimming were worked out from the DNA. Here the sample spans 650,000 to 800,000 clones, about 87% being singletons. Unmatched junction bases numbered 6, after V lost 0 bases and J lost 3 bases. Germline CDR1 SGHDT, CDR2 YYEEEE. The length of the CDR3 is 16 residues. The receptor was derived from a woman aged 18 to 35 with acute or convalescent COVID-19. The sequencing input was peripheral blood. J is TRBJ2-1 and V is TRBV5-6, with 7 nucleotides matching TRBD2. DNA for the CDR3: TGTGCCAGCAGCTTGGTCGGACTAGTGCGCTACAATGAGCAGTTCTTC. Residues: CASSLVGLVRYNEQFF.